The text below deals with one T cell receptor beta chain. CDR1 and CDR2 from the germline V gene are SGHDT and YYEEEE. V was trimmed by 1 base and J by 5 bases, leaving 13 bases between them. The CDR3 is made up of 15 amino acids. 13 Jbeta primers and 60 Vbeta primers were used for the PCR. This table comes from immunoSEQ multiplex PCR, and its TCRdb copy is limited to in-frame clones, with some not included. Among under 150,000 clones, roughly three quarters were seen once, and the ten largest hold about 1.8%. The data originate from a study of cytomegalovirus exposure and HLA in healthy donors. The clonotype was recovered from a woman in her thirties or forties in good health and CMV-seronegative. This sequence joins TRBV5-6 and TRBJ1-5, with a tentative D call TRBD1 (5 bases). Material for sequencing was PBMCs. The CDR3 is CASSLRAGLDQPQHF. CDR3 DNA: TGTGCCAGCAGCTTGAGGGCAGGGTTGGATCAGCCCCAGCATTTT.